This T cell receptor (beta chain) was documented in a study of siplizumab effects on memory and regulatory T cells. This clone was seen once. Its antigen is still unknown. Study-level findings and limits: An assignable naive or memory phenotype was lacking in roughly 75-95% of proliferating CD4+ or CD8+ clones. Just a small share of alloreactive clones was traced back to unstimulated subsets.

Roughly 10^5 TCR templates underwent assay in every sample. Clones were read by immunoSEQ multiplex PCR, and TCRdb kept only the in-frame ones, dropping some. The data show approximately 100,000 clones, approximately 91% seen once. The CDR3 length is 15 residues. Trimming took 2 bases from V and 5 from J; bases not matched to a gene: 3. Germline V lookup: CDR1 KGHSH, CDR2 LQKENI. Sequencing used non-Treg CD4+ T cells sorted from blood. The receptor comes from a human donor in good health. This sequence joins TRBV18 and TRBJ2-7, with 13 bases matching TRBD2. Here the CDR3 DNA reads TGTGCCAGCTCACCAATCGGACTAGCGGGAGACGAGCAGTACTTC. Translation: CASSPIGLAGDEQYF.